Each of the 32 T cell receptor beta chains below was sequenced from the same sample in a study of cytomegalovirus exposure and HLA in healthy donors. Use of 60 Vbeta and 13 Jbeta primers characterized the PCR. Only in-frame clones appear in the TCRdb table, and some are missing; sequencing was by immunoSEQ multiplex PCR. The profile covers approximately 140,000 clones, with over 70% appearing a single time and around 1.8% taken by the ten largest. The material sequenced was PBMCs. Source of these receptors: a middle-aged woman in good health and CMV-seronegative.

CDR3: CASSLTIFPGYFPEIYNSPLHF. The CDR3 DNA reads as TGTGCCAGCAGCTTAACGATTTTTCCAGGCTACTTCCCAGAAATATATAATTCACCCCTCCACTTT. This sequence joins TRBV7-3 and TRBJ1-6; D unresolved. CDR3 length: 22 amino acids. Germline CDR1 reads SGHTA; CDR2 reads FQGTGA. V dropped 0 bases and J dropped 4 bases, with 28 bases sitting between them.

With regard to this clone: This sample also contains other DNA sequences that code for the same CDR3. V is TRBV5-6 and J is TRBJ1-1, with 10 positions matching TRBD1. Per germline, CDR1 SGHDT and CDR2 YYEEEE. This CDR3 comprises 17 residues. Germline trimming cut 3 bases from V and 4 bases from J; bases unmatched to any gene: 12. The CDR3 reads CASSYPRGDRGSTEAFF. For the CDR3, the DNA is TGTGCCAGCAGCTACCCCAGGGGGGACAGGGGCTCCACTGAAGCTTTCTTT.

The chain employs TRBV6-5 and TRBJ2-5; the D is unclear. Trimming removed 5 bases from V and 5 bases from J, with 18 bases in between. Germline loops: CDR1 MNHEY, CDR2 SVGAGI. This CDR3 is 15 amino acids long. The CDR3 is CASSRRVLNGETQYF. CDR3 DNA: TGTGCCAGCAGTCGCCGGGTGTTAAACGGGGAGACCCAGTACTTC.

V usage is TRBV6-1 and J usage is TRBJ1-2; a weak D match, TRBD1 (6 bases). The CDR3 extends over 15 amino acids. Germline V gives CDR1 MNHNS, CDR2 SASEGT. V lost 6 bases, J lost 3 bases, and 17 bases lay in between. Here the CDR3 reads CASSPDQGSYYGYTF. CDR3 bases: TGTGCCAGCAGCCCAGACCAGGGGTCTTACTATGGCTACACCTTC.

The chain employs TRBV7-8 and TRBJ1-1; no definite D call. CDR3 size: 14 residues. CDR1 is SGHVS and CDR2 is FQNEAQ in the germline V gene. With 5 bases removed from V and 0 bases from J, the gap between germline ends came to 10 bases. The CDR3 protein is CASSPGPMNTEAFF. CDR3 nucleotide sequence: TGTGCCAGCAGCCCCGGTCCTATGAACACTGAAGCTTTCTTT. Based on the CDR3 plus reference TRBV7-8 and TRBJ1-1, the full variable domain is GAGVSQSPRYKVAKRGQDVALRCDPISGHVSLFWYQQALGQGPEFLTYFQNEAQLDKSGLPSDRFFAERPEGSVSTLKIQRTQQEDSAVYLCASSPGPMNTEAFFGQGTRLTVV.

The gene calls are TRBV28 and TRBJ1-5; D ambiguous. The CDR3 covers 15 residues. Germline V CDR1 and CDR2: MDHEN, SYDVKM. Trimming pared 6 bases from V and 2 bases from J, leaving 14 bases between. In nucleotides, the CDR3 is TGTGCCAGCAGCCCTCTGAGAGGTGGCAATCAGCCCCAGCATTTT. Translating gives CASSPLRGGNQPQHF.

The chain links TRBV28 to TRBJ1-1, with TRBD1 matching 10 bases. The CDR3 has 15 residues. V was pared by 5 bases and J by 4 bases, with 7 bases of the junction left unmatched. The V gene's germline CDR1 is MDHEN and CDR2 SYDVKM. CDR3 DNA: TGTGCCAGCAGTCCTCGACAGGGGGCAAGCACTGAAGCTTTCTTT. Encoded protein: CASSPRQGASTEAFF.

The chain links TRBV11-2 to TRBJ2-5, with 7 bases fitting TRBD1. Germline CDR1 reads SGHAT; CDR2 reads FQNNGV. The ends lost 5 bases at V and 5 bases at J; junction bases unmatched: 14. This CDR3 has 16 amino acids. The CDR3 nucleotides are TGTGCCAGCAGCCCCGCAGACAGGGAGACGGGGGAGACCCAGTACTTC. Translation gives CASSPADRETGETQYF.

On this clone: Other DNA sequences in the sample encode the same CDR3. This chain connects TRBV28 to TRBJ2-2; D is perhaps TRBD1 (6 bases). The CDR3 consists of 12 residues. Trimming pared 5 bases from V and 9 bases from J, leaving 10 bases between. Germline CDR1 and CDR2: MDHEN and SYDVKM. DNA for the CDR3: TGTGCCAGCAGTCCCCAGGGGTGGGAGCTGTTTTTT. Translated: CASSPQGWELFF.

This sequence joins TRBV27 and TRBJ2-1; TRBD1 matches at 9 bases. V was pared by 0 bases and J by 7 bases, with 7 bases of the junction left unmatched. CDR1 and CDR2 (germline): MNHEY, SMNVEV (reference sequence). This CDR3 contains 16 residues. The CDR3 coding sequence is TGTGCCAGCAGTTTATCGCGGGGACAGGGTGTGAATGAGCAGTTCTTC. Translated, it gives CASSLSRGQGVNEQFF.

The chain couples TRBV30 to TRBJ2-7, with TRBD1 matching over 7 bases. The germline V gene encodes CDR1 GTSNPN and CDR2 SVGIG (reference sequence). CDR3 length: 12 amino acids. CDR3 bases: TGTGCAAGACAGGGAAGATCGGGCGAGCAGTACTTC. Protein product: CARQGRSGEQYF. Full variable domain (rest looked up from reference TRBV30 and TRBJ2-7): SQTIHQWPATLVQPVGSPLSLECTVEGTSNPNLYWYRQAAGRGLQLLFYSVGIGQISSEVPQNLSASRPQDRQFILSSKKLLLSDSGFYLCARQGRSGEQYFGPGTRLTVT.

The CDR3: CASSWSGSLTNTGELFF. CDR3 coding DNA: TGCGCCAGCAGCTGGAGCGGGTCCCTAACGAACACCGGGGAGCTGTTTTTT. The chain uses TRBV5-1 and TRBJ2-2; weak D call: TRBD2 (6 bases). Germline CDR1 and CDR2: SGHRS and YFSETQ. The CDR3 runs to 17 residues. Trimming stripped 3 bases from V and 0 bases from J, with 15 bases between.

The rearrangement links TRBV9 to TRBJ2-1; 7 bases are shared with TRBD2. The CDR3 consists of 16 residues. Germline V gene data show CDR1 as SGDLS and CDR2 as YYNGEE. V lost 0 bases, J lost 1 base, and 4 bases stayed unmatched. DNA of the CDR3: TGTGCCAGCAGCGTAGGAGGCGGGAGTTCCTACAATGAGCAGTTCTTC. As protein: CASSVGGGSSYNEQFF.

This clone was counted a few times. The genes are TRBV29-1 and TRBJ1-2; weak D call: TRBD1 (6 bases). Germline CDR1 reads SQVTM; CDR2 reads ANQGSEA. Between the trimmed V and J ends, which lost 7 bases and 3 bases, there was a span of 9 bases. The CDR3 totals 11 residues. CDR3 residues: CSAGDDYGYTF. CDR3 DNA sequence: TGCAGCGCAGGGGATGACTATGGCTACACCTTC.

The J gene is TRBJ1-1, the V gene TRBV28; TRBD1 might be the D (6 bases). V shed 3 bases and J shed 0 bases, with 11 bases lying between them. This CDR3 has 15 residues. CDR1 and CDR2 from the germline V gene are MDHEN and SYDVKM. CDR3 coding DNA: TGTGCCAGCAGTTTGGGGGGGCTCCTGAACACTGAAGCTTTCTTT. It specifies CASSLGGLLNTEAFF.

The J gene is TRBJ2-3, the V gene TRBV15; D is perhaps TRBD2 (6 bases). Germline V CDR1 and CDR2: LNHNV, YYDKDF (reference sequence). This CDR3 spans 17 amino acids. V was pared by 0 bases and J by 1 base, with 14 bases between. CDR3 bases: TGTGCCACCAGCAGAGATCGGGAGATTCGGGGCACAGATACGCAGTATTTT. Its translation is CATSRDREIRGTDTQYF.

For the CDR3, the DNA is TGTGCCAGCAGACAAGGACTAGCGGGAAGGGTAAATGAGCAGTTCTTC. It translates to CASRQGLAGRVNEQFF. V is TRBV7-8 and J is TRBJ2-1; 12 bases are shared with TRBD2. The CDR3 covers 16 residues. V shed 6 bases and J 7 bases; nucleotides not matched to a gene: 10. Germline lookup yields CDR1 SGHVS and CDR2 FQNEAQ.

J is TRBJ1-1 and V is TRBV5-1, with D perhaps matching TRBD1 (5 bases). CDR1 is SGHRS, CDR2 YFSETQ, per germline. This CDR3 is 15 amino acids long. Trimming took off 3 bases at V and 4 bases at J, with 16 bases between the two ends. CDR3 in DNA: TGCGCCAGCAGCTGGGGGGGGGAGGCGGCCACTGAAGCTTTCTTT. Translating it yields CASSWGGEAATEAFF.

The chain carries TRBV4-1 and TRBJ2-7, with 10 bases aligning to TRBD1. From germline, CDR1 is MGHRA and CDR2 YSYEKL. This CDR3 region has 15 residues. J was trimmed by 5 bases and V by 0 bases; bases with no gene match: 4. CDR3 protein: CASSQDRDRGDEQYF. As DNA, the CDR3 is TGCGCCAGCAGCCAAGATCGGGACAGGGGTGACGAGCAGTACTTC.

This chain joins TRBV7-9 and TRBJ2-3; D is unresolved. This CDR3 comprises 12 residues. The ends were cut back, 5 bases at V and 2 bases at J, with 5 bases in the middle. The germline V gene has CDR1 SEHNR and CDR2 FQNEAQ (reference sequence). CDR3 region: CASSVNTDTQYF. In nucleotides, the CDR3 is TGTGCCAGCAGCGTAAACACAGATACGCAGTATTTT.

The CDR3 reads CASSVAGNPSQGARDTEAFF. CDR3 in DNA: TGTGCCAGCAGCGTAGCTGGAAATCCCTCACAGGGGGCCCGGGACACTGAAGCTTTCTTT. This chain uses TRBV9 with TRBJ1-1; 9 bases agree with TRBD1. The CDR3 spans 20 residues. Germline CDR1 and CDR2: SGDLS and YYNGEE. With V trimmed by 0 bases and J by 3 bases, 18 bases remained unmatched.

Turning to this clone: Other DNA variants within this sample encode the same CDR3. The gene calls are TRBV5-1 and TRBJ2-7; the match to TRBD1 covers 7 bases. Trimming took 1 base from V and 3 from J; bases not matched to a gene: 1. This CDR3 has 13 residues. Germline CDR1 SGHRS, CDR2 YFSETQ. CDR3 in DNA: TGCGCCAGCAGCTTGACAGGGGTCTACGAGCAGTACTTC. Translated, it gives CASSLTGVYEQYF.

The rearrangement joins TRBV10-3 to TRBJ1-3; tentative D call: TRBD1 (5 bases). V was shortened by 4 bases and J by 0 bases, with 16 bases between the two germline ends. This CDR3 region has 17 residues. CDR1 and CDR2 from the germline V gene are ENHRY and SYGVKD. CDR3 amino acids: CAISGTVGLNSGNTIYF. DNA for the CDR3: TGTGCCATCAGTGGGACCGTGGGACTAAACTCTGGAAACACCATATATTTT.

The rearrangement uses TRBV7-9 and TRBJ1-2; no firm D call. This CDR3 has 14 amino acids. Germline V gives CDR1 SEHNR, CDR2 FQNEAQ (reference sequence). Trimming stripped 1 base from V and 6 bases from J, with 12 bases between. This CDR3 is CASSLGRGEDGYTF. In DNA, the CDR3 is TGTGCCAGCAGCTTAGGACGTGGCGAGGATGGCTACACCTTC.

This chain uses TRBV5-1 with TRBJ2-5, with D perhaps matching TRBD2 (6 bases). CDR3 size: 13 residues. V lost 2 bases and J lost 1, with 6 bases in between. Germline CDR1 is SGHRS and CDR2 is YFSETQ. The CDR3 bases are TGCGCCAGCAGCTTCGGGGGCCAAGAGACCCAGTACTTC. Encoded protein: CASSFGGQETQYF.

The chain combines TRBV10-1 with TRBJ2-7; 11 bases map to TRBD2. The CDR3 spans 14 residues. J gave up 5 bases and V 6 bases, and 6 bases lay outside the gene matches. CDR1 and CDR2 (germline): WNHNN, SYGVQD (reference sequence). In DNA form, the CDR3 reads TGCGCCAGCAGCCCTAGCGGGAGGCCCCACGAGCAGTACTTC. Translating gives CASSPSGRPHEQYF.

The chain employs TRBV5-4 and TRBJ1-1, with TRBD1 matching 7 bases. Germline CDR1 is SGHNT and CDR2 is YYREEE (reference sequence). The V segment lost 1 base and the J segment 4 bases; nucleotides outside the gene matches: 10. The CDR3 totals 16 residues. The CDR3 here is CASSLTPGGRTTEAFF. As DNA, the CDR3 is TGTGCCAGCAGCTTGACACCAGGGGGTCGGACCACTGAAGCTTTCTTT.

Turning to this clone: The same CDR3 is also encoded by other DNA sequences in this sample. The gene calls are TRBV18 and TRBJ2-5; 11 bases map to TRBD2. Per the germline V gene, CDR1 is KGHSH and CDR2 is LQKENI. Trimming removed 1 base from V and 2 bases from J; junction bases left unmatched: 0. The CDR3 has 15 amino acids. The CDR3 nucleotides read TGTGCCAGCTCACCACGACTAGCGGGGCAAGAGACCCAGTACTTC. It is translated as CASSPRLAGQETQYF.

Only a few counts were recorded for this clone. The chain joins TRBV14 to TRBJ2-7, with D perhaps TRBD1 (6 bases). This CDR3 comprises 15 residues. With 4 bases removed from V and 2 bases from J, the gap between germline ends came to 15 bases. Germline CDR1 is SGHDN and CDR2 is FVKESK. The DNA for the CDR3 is TGTGCCAGCAGCCTTGGGACAATTCTAGCCTACGAGCAGTACTTC. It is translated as CASSLGTILAYEQYF. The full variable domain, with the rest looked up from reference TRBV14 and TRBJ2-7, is EAGVTQFPSHSVIEKGQTVTLRCDPISGHDNLYWYRRVMGKEIKFLLHFVKESKQDESGMPNNRFLAERTGGTYSTLKVQPAELEDSGVYFCASSLGTILAYEQYFGPGTRLTVT.

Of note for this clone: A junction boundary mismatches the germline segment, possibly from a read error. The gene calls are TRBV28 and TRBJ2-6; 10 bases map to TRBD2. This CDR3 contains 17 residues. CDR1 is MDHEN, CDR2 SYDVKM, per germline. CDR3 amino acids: CASSFWTSGSGANGLTF. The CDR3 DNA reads TGTGCCAGCAGTTTTTGGACTAGCGGCTCTGGGGCCAACGGCCTGACTTTC.

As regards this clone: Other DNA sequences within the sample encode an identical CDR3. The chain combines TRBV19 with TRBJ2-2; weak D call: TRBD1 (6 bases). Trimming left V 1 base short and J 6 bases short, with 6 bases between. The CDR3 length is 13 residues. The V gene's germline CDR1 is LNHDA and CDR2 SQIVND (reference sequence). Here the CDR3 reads CASSIAGAGELFF. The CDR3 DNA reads TGTGCCAGTAGTATAGCAGGGGCCGGGGAGCTGTTTTTT.

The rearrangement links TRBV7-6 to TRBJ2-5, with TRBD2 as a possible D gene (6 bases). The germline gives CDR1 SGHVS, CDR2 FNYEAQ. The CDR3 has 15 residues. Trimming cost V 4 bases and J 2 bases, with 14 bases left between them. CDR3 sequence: CASSSPAGTQETQYF. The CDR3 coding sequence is TGTGCCAGCAGCTCCCCGGCGGGGACTCAAGAGACCCAGTACTTC.